The 32 T cell receptor beta chains below were found in one sample sequenced in a study of T cells expressing NK-cell markers. Reanalyzing the 5' RACE reads, TCRdb keeps one entry per CDR3 protein, without DNA. In all, the sample yields around 550,000 distinct CDR3 sequences. Sequenced sample: blood T cells: a sorted CD56 or NKG2C T cell subset, CD4+ or CD8+ T cells, or bulk PBMC T cells (not recorded which). Receptors were obtained from a man between 18 and 35 years old in good health.

The chain has TRBV6-6 and TRBJ2-1; TCRdb's D call, TRBD1, is unchecked because there is no DNA. CDR3 length: 12 amino acids. Germline-derived CDR1 and CDR2 are MNHNY and SVGAGI (reference sequence). The CDR3 spells CASTTGGNEQFF.

The chain couples TRBV24-1 to TRBJ2-3; as DNA is missing, the TRBD2 call by TCRdb cannot be tested. Germline CDR1 reads KGHDR; CDR2 reads SFDVKD. The CDR3 sequence is 13 residues long. The CDR3 is CATREGATDTQYF.

The chain has TRBV5-1 and TRBJ2-4; the TCRdb call, TRBD1, lacks DNA for checking. The germline gives CDR1 SGHRS, CDR2 YFSETQ. The CDR3 is 15 residues long. CDR3 residues: CASSPSLGGKNIQYF.

The chain combines TRBV5-1 with TRBJ2-3. CDR1 SGHRS and CDR2 YFSETQ come from the germline V gene. CDR3 length: 12 residues. CDR3 sequence reads: CASSRPGDTQYF.

This chain joins TRBV25-1 and TRBJ2-1; TCRdb reports TRBD2, a call that lacks DNA to check it against. There are 16 residues in the CDR3. Germline V gene sequence: CDR1 MGHDK, CDR2 SYGVNS. CDR3 sequence: CASSELSSGSYNEQFF.

The rearrangement links TRBV25-1 to TRBJ2-1; TCRdb's D call of TRBD1 is untestable without DNA. This CDR3 has 14 amino acids. Germline CDR1 MGHDK, CDR2 SYGVNS. CDR3: CATEAGQGSYEQFF. Using reference TRBV25-1 and TRBJ2-1 for the parts outside the CDR3, the full variable domain is EADIYQTPRYLVIGTGKKITLECSQTMGHDKMYWYQQDPGMELHLIHYSYGVNSTEKGDLSSESTVSRIRTEHFPLTLESARPSHTSQYLCATEAGQGSYEQFFGPGTRLTVL.

The rearrangement links TRBV7-2 to TRBJ2-1; checking the TCRdb D call of TRBD1 is not possible without DNA. The CDR3 length is 15 residues. The germline V gene encodes CDR1 SGHTA and CDR2 FQGNSA. CDR3 in amino acids: CASSWFQGIYNEQFF.

This chain links TRBV29-1 with TRBJ2-3; the D call from TCRdb, TRBD2, cannot be confirmed without DNA. The CDR3 has 11 amino acids. Germline V gene sequence: CDR1 SQVTM, CDR2 ANQGSEA. The CDR3 here is CSVTGLPTQYF.

CDR3 loop: CASERENSYNEQFF. This chain uses TRBV5-1 with TRBJ2-1. The CDR3 has 14 amino acids. In germline, CDR1 is SGHRS, CDR2 YFSETQ.

The genes are TRBV5-1 and TRBJ2-2; TCRdb's D call of TRBD1 is untestable without DNA. The CDR3 extends over 17 amino acids. The germline V gene has CDR1 SGHRS and CDR2 YFSETQ. CDR3 sequence reads: CASSPPKGQGSAGELFF.

The V call is TRBV28, the J call TRBJ1-4; the D call from TCRdb, TRBD1, cannot be confirmed without DNA. The CDR3 loop spans 16 amino acids. In germline, CDR1 is MDHEN, CDR2 SYDVKM. The CDR3 here is CASSILFGGRNEKLFF.

This chain joins TRBV2 and TRBJ2-7; there is no DNA to check the TCRdb D call of TRBD1. Germline CDR1 is SNHLY and CDR2 is FYNNEI. The CDR3 has 15 residues. This CDR3 is CASSGAHRPSYEQYF.

The chain recombines TRBV5-1 with TRBJ2-5; TCRdb reports TRBD1, a call that lacks DNA to check it against. Germline CDR1 SGHRS, CDR2 YFSETQ. The CDR3 loop spans 13 amino acids. The CDR3 here is CASSLPDWQDQYF.

CDR3 protein: CSALGLAGEVYF. This chain joins TRBV20-1 and TRBJ2-7; TCRdb returns TRBD2, unconfirmable since there is no DNA. In germline, CDR1 is DFQATT, CDR2 SNEGSKA (reference sequence). The CDR3 runs 12 residues.

The chain has TRBV27 and TRBJ2-7; the TCRdb D gene call, TRBD2, has no DNA to confirm it. Germline V gene lookup returns CDR1 MNHEY and CDR2 SMNVEV (reference sequence). CDR3 length equals 15 residues. CDR3 protein: CASSTLAETNYEQYF.

The V and J genes are TRBV5-1 and TRBJ2-3; the TCRdb D gene call, TRBD2, has no DNA to confirm it. Germline V gene sequence: CDR1 SGHRS, CDR2 YFSETQ. The CDR3 contains 17 residues. CDR3 in amino acids: CASSLVASGTSTDTQYF.

This chain connects TRBV29-1 to TRBJ2-3; the TCRdb D gene call, TRBD1, has no DNA to confirm it. Germline CDR1 SQVTM, CDR2 ANQGSEA. This CDR3 has 14 residues. The CDR3 loop is CSVGPRISTDTQYF.

This chain uses TRBV9 with TRBJ2-7; the D call from TCRdb, TRBD1, cannot be confirmed without DNA. CDR1 SGDLS and CDR2 YYNGEE come from the germline V gene. The CDR3 covers 15 residues. CDR3 residues: CASSLSPGSAHEQYF.

The chain employs TRBV5-5 and TRBJ1-5; no DNA is available, so the TRBD1 call from TCRdb remains unchecked. This CDR3 region has 15 residues. CDR1 is SGHKS and CDR2 is YYEKEE in the germline V gene (reference sequence). The CDR3 sequence: CASSLGPREDQPQHF. Looking up the rest from reference TRBV5-5 and TRBJ1-5 gives the full variable domain: DAGVTQSPTHLIKTRGQQVTLRCSPISGHKSVSWYQQVLGQGPQFIFQYYEKEERGRGNFPDRFSARQFPNYSSELNVNALLLGDSALYLCASSLGPREDQPQHFGDGTRLSIL.

The chain employs TRBV7-3 and TRBJ2-4; the TRBD1 assignment by TCRdb is unverifiable without DNA. The CDR3 runs 15 residues. The germline V gene encodes CDR1 SGHTA and CDR2 FQGTGA. CDR3 protein: CASSPGREAKNIQYF.

This rearrangement joins TRBV5-6 to TRBJ1-5. This CDR3 contains 15 residues. Germline assignment: CDR1 SGHDT and CDR2 YYEEEE. CDR3 protein: CASSPKPGLNQPQHF.

The chain has TRBV3-1 and TRBJ2-1. In germline, CDR1 is LGHDT, CDR2 YNNKEL (reference sequence). This CDR3 comprises 11 residues. Here the CDR3 reads CASSQDSEQFF.

The chain joins TRBV10-3 to TRBJ1-2; TCRdb picks TRBD1, but there is no DNA to check that call. The CDR3 runs to 16 residues. From germline, CDR1 is ENHRY and CDR2 SYGVKD. The CDR3 sequence: CAISEAQQGRGYGYTF.

V usage is TRBV10-3 and J usage is TRBJ2-7. Germline V lookup: CDR1 ENHRY, CDR2 SYGVKD. The CDR3 is 15 amino acids. The CDR3 here is CAISESKTATYEQYF.

This chain uses TRBV12-3 or TRBV12-4 with TRBJ2-3; with no DNA, the TCRdb D assignment of TRBD2 cannot be verified. The CDR3 is 12 residues long. This chain's CDR3 is CASSWTRSPQYF.

The J gene is TRBJ2-5, the V gene TRBV12-3 or TRBV12-4; the TCRdb D gene call, TRBD1, has no DNA to confirm it. The CDR3 runs to 18 residues. The CDR3 spells CASSFFSPTAGVEETQYF.

The chain carries TRBV12-3 or TRBV12-4 and TRBJ1-5. CDR3 size: 14 residues. The CDR3 region is CASSRGRGHQPQHF.

The chain employs TRBV28 and TRBJ1-4; lacking DNA, the TRBD1 call made by TCRdb goes unchecked. The CDR3 length is 15 residues. CDR1 and CDR2 (germline): MDHEN, SYDVKM. The CDR3 loop is CASSFRIGAGRKLFF.

This chain joins TRBV28 and TRBJ1-4; the TCRdb call, TRBD1, lacks DNA for checking. The length of the CDR3 is 14 residues. The germline gives CDR1 MDHEN, CDR2 SYDVKM. CDR3 amino acids: CASSRPEGGEKLFF. Full variable domain (remainder filled in from reference TRBV28 and TRBJ1-4): DVKVTQSSRYLVKRTGEKVFLECVQDMDHENMFWYRQDPGLGLRLIYFSYDVKMKEKGDIPEGYSVSREKKERFSLILESASTNQTSMYLCASSRPEGGEKLFFGSGTQLSVL.

The chain links TRBV7-6 to TRBJ2-3; as DNA is missing, the TRBD1 call by TCRdb cannot be tested. CDR1 and CDR2 from the germline V gene are SGHVS and FNYEAQ. This CDR3 is 17 amino acids long. The CDR3: CASSPPRGTTSTDTQYF.

The chain has TRBV7-6 and TRBJ1-6. CDR3 length: 14 residues. In germline, CDR1 is SGHVS, CDR2 FNYEAQ. This chain's CDR3 is CASSPHIDNSPLHF.

Here the CDR3 reads CASSLILGSGTDTQYF. The chain carries TRBV7-9 and TRBJ2-3; TCRdb returns TRBD1, unconfirmable since there is no DNA. CDR1 is SEHNR, CDR2 FQNEAQ, per germline (reference sequence). The CDR3 contains 16 residues.